This entry lists 28 T cell receptor beta chains sequenced from one sample in a study of T cell responses to AZD1222 COVID-19 vaccine. Sequenced by immunoSEQ multiplex PCR; TCRdb stores in-frame clones only, minus some. The sample contains roughly 150,000 clones, around 87% of which appear only once. The sequences come from peripheral blood, collected 28 days after the second AZD1222 dose. These receptors were taken from an adult who received the AZD1222 COVID-19 vaccine.

This clone was counted only a few times. The J gene is TRBJ2-3, the V gene TRBV7-8; the match to TRBD2 covers 10 bases. CDR3 length equals 15 residues. Germline V CDR1 and CDR2: SGHVS, FQNEAQ. With 2 bases clipped from V and 4 bases from J, the junction kept 3 bases outside the gene matches. The CDR3 protein is CASSLRLAGADTQYF. DNA for the CDR3: TGTGCCAGCAGCTTAAGGCTAGCGGGAGCAGATACGCAGTATTTT.

The V and J genes are TRBV24-1 and TRBJ2-2, with D possibly matching TRBD1 (5 bases). Trimming shortened V by 3 bases and J by 1 base, and 11 bases separated the two germline ends. CDR3 length: 16 residues. Germline loops: CDR1 KGHDR, CDR2 SFDVKD. The CDR3 DNA reads as TGTGCCACCAGTGATAAAGCTACAGGGAACACCGGGGAGCTGTTTTTT. Its protein product is CATSDKATGNTGELFF.

The J gene is TRBJ2-2, the V gene TRBV24-1; 8 bases match TRBD1. The germline V gene has CDR1 KGHDR and CDR2 SFDVKD. After removal of 3 bases from V and 1 base from J, the junction contained 3 bases not matched to a gene. This CDR3 contains 16 residues. The CDR3 loop is CATSDPGGVNTGELFF. CDR3 in DNA: TGTGCCACCAGTGATCCAGGGGGCGTGAACACCGGGGAGCTGTTTTTT.

This chain connects TRBV19 to TRBJ2-5; 7 bases fit TRBD2. Germline V gives CDR1 LNHDA, CDR2 SQIVND (reference sequence). J gave up 1 base and V 5 bases, and 16 bases lay outside the gene matches. CDR3 length: 18 amino acids. The CDR3 is CASSPTGAGRGVQETQYF. Written as DNA, the CDR3 is TGTGCCAGTAGTCCCACCGGGGCTGGGAGGGGAGTCCAAGAGACCCAGTACTTC.

J is TRBJ2-5 and V is TRBV5-1; 8 bases agree with TRBD2. V lost 0 bases to trimming and J lost 2 bases; unmatched junction nucleotides: 3. This CDR3 comprises 15 residues. The V gene's germline CDR1 is SGHRS and CDR2 YFSETQ. CDR3 loop: CASSLVLAGQETQYF. CDR3 nucleotides: TGCGCCAGCAGCTTGGTCTTAGCGGGGCAAGAGACCCAGTACTTC. The full variable domain, completed using reference TRBV5-1 and TRBJ2-5, is KAGVTQTPRYLIKTRGQQVTLSCSPISGHRSVSWYQQTPGQGLQFLFEYFSETQRNKGNFPGRFSGRQFSNSRSEMNVSTLELGDSALYLCASSLVLAGQETQYFGPGTRLLVL.

The V gene is TRBV14, the J gene TRBJ1-6, with D perhaps matching TRBD1 (6 bases). From germline, CDR1 is SGHDN and CDR2 FVKESK. The CDR3 totals 14 residues. The ends were cut back, 2 bases at V and 10 bases at J, with 12 bases in the middle. The CDR3: CASSQKTGSSPLHF. The CDR3 nucleotides are TGTGCCAGCAGCCAAAAGACAGGAAGCTCACCCCTCCACTTT.

The chain is built from TRBV29-1 and TRBJ2-7; D is uncertain. The germline CDR1 and CDR2 sequences are SQVTM and ANQGSEA. V dropped 8 bases and J dropped 4 bases, with 18 bases sitting between them. The CDR3 covers 13 residues. CDR3 loop: CSTSMGSNYEQYF. CDR3 DNA: TGCAGCACTTCGATGGGGTCCAATTACGAGCAGTACTTC.

The J gene is TRBJ2-3, the V gene TRBV20-1; TRBD2 aligns across 9 bases. The junction had 7 bases not matched to a gene; V was cut back by 6 bases and J by 12 bases. Germline V gene data show CDR1 as DFQATT and CDR2 as SNEGSKA (reference sequence). This CDR3 comprises 11 residues. DNA for the CDR3: TGCAGTGCCCCCAGCGGGACTAGCCAGTATTTT. Protein product: CSAPSGTSQYF.

The J gene is TRBJ2-7, the V gene TRBV14, with D possibly matching TRBD1 (5 bases). CDR1 is SGHDN, CDR2 FVKESK, per germline. V lost 4 bases and J 7 bases, leaving 14 bases between the germline ends. The CDR3 totals 13 residues. The CDR3 DNA follows: TGTGCCAGCAGCCCACCTTGGGGCATGGAGCAGTACTTC. Translating it yields CASSPPWGMEQYF.

This chain joins TRBV15 and TRBJ2-3, with D maybe TRBD2 (6 bases). This CDR3 comprises 16 residues. Germline V gene sequence: CDR1 LNHNV, CDR2 YYDKDF (reference sequence). The V gene lost 0 bases and the J gene lost 7 bases, with 17 bases spanning the gap. CDR3 residues: CATSRDGAEGWYTQYF. CDR3 coding DNA: TGTGCCACCAGCAGAGACGGAGCGGAGGGGTGGTATACGCAGTATTTT.

The chain links TRBV27 to TRBJ1-6; D unclear. V lost 10 bases to trimming and J lost 7 bases, with 14 bases between them. Germline values: CDR1 MNHEY, CDR2 SMNVEV (reference sequence). CDR3 length: 13 amino acids. DNA of the CDR3: TGTGCCACACGGATAGCCAAGAATTCACCCCTCCACTTT. Amino acid sequence: CATRIAKNSPLHF.

This chain uses TRBV7-2 with TRBJ1-5; D ambiguous. The CDR3 has 13 residues. Trimming cost V 1 base and J 3 bases, with 4 bases left between them. The germline CDR1 and CDR2 sequences are SGHTA and FQGNSA. The CDR3 loop reads CASSLVYNQPQHF. The DNA of the CDR3 is TGTGCCAGCAGCTTAGTATACAATCAGCCCCAGCATTTT. Full variable domain (rest looked up from reference TRBV7-2 and TRBJ1-5): GAGVSQSPSNKVTEKGKDVELRCDPISGHTALYWYRQSLGQGLEFLIYFQGNSAPDKSGLPSDRFSAERTGGSVSTLTIQRTQQEDSAVYLCASSLVYNQPQHFGDGTRLSIL.

The V and J genes are TRBV29-1 and TRBJ2-3, with 9 bases aligning to TRBD2. The CDR3 has 13 residues. The germline V gene has CDR1 SQVTM and CDR2 ANQGSEA. V gave up 3 bases and J gave up 6 bases; unmatched junction bases: 4. DNA for the CDR3: TGCAGCGTTGACAGGCGGGAGGGGGATACGCAGTATTTT. As protein: CSVDRREGDTQYF.

The genes are TRBV9 and TRBJ1-2; no firm D call. CDR1 and CDR2 (germline): SGDLS, YYNGEE. The CDR3 totals 14 residues. Between the trimmed V and J ends, which lost 0 bases and 7 bases, there was a span of 13 bases. The CDR3 spells CASSVDSAYSGYTF. The CDR3 coding sequence is TGTGCCAGCAGCGTAGATTCCGCTTATAGTGGCTACACCTTC. Based on the CDR3 plus reference TRBV9 and TRBJ1-2, the full variable domain is DSGVTQTPKHLITATGQRVTLRCSPRSGDLSVYWYQQSLDQGLQFLIQYYNGEERAKGNILERFSAQQFPDLHSELNLSSLELGDSALYFCASSVDSAYSGYTFGSGTRLTVV.

This chain links TRBV7-9 with TRBJ2-1; 12 bases map to TRBD2. Trimming removed 6 bases from V and 5 bases from J; junction bases left unmatched: 8. The length of the CDR3 is 16 residues. Germline CDR1 reads SEHNR; CDR2 reads FQNEAQ (reference sequence). CDR3 DNA sequence: TGTGCCAGCAGACGTGAGACTAGCGGGAGTAACAATGAGCAGTTCTTC. Its translation is CASRRETSGSNNEQFF.

This clone was recorded once. The chain has TRBV19 and TRBJ1-5, with D perhaps TRBD1 (5 bases). Germline CDR1 and CDR2: LNHDA and SQIVND (reference sequence). The V and J ends lost 8 bases and 6 bases respectively, with 20 bases between them. The CDR3 runs to 15 residues. CDR3 sequence (DNA): TGTGCCAGTCGGGGCGGCCTGCACTACAGTCAGCCCCAGCATTTT. Its translation is CASRGGLHYSQPQHF.

The chain links TRBV7-9 to TRBJ2-7; D is unclear. V was clipped by 0 bases and J by 2 bases, with 8 bases between them. Germline assignment: CDR1 SEHNR and CDR2 FQNEAQ (reference sequence). CDR3 length equals 14 residues. The CDR3 DNA reads TGTGCCAGCAGCTTAGCGGGCAACACCTACGAGCAGTACTTC. This codes for CASSLAGNTYEQYF. Full variable domain (outside the CDR3, taken from reference TRBV7-9 and TRBJ2-7): DTGVSQNPRHKITKRGQNVTFRCDPISEHNRLYWYRQTLGQGPEFLTYFQNEAQLEKSRLLSDRFSAERPKGSFSTLEIQRTEQGDSAMYLCASSLAGNTYEQYFGPGTRLTVT.

The V call is TRBV28, the J call TRBJ2-1; D is uncertain. CDR1 MDHEN and CDR2 SYDVKM come from the germline V gene. The CDR3 loop spans 13 amino acids. The V end was cut by 3 bases, the J end by 0 bases, with 3 bases between. The CDR3 spells CASSFYSYNEQFF. CDR3 in DNA: TGTGCCAGCAGTTTCTACTCCTACAATGAGCAGTTCTTC.

The chain has TRBV6-5 and TRBJ1-2; perhaps TRBD1 as D (5 bases). The germline CDR1 and CDR2 sequences are MNHEY and SVGAGI. The CDR3 is 13 residues long. V shed 2 bases and J shed 2 bases, with 6 bases lying between them. The CDR3 loop is CASSYRQNYGYTF. CDR3 coding DNA: TGTGCCAGCAGTTACCGACAGAACTATGGCTACACCTTC.

This clone occurred once. At one of its ends the junction is not consistent with the germline gene, which may arise from a read error. The V gene is TRBV2, the J gene TRBJ1-6; D gene ambiguous. The CDR3 length is 15 residues. CDR1 is SNHLY, CDR2 FYNNEI, per germline. CDR3 residues: CASSEGNSNNSPLHF. CDR3 sequence (DNA): TGTGCCAGCAGTGAGGGGAACTCCAATAATTCACCCCTCCACTTT.

This chain's CDR3 is CASSFNRGGTEQYF. As DNA, the CDR3 is TGTGCCAGCAGTTTTAACAGGGGTGGCACCGAGCAGTACTTC. V gene TRBV6-5 combines with J gene TRBJ2-7; 7 nucleotides line up with TRBD1. The CDR3 covers 14 residues. In germline, CDR1 is MNHEY, CDR2 SVGAGI. V trimming: 4 bases; J trimming: 6 bases; junction bases outside the gene matches: 9.

The chain's CDR3 is CASSVYEKLFF. As DNA, the CDR3 is TGTGCCAGCAGCGTATATGAAAAACTGTTTTTT. The rearrangement uses TRBV9 and TRBJ1-4, with no clear D. The V end lost 1 base, the J end lost 6 bases, and 1 base lay between the germline ends. Germline V gene lookup returns CDR1 SGDLS and CDR2 YYNGEE. The CDR3 totals 11 residues.

The chain's CDR3 is CASSFTATGGGSGANVLTF. The CDR3 DNA follows: TGCGCCAGCAGCTTTACGGCGACAGGGGGCGGGTCTGGGGCCAACGTCCTGACTTTC. V gene TRBV5-1 combines with J gene TRBJ2-6; TRBD1 matches 10 bases. The V and J ends lost 2 bases and 1 base, in that order; junction bases with no gene match: 9. Germline values: CDR1 SGHRS, CDR2 YFSETQ. The CDR3 is 19 residues long.

This clone was seen once. The rearrangement uses TRBV9 and TRBJ2-7, with 9 bases matching TRBD2. The CDR3 sequence is 15 residues long. The V gene end was trimmed by 2 bases and the J gene end by 2 bases; junction bases not matched to a gene: 5. Germline values: CDR1 SGDLS, CDR2 YYNGEE. The CDR3 sequence: CASSVSSGDTYEQYF. The CDR3 nucleotides are TGTGCCAGCAGCGTCTCTAGCGGGGATACCTACGAGCAGTACTTC.

The chain couples TRBV7-2 to TRBJ2-1, with 7 bases that match TRBD1. The CDR3 is 13 amino acids. Trimming took 3 bases from V and 6 from J; bases not matched to a gene: 2. Germline V gene lookup returns CDR1 SGHTA and CDR2 FQGNSA. CDR3 residues: CASSFPGGNEQFF. In DNA, the CDR3 is TGTGCCAGCAGCTTCCCAGGGGGCAATGAGCAGTTCTTC.

This clone has more than one count but fewer than ten. The chain uses TRBV12-3 or TRBV12-4 and TRBJ2-1, with D unresolved. There are 10 residues in the CDR3. The V end lost 2 bases, the J end lost 7 bases, and 0 bases lay between the germline ends. The CDR3 DNA sequence: TGTGCCAGCAGTTTAAATGAGCAGTTCTTC. Its protein product is CASSLNEQFF.

This chain connects TRBV18 to TRBJ1-5, with a tentative D call TRBD1 (6 bases). This CDR3 has 16 amino acids. Trimming pared 4 bases from V and 1 base from J, leaving 14 bases between. CDR1 KGHSH and CDR2 LQKENI come from the germline V gene. CDR3 DNA: TGTGCCAGCTCACGGGGTACAGGGAAAAGCAATCAGCCCCAGCATTTT. Protein product: CASSRGTGKSNQPQHF. Drawing the rest from reference TRBV18 and TRBJ1-5, the complete variable domain is NAGVMQNPRHLVRRRGQEARLRCSPMKGHSHVYWYRQLPEEGLKFMVYLQKENIIDESGMPKERFSAEFPKEGPSILRIQQVVRGDSAAYFCASSRGTGKSNQPQHFGDGTRLSIL.

The chain couples TRBV3-1 (or the pseudogene TRBV3-2) to TRBJ1-2; no definite D call. Germline CDR1 reads LGHDT; CDR2 reads YNNKEL (reference sequence). The CDR3 runs to 12 residues. V lost 2 bases and J lost 2, with 3 bases in between. For the CDR3, the DNA is TGTGCCAGCAGCCAAAACAACTATGGCTACACCTTC. As protein: CASSQNNYGYTF.